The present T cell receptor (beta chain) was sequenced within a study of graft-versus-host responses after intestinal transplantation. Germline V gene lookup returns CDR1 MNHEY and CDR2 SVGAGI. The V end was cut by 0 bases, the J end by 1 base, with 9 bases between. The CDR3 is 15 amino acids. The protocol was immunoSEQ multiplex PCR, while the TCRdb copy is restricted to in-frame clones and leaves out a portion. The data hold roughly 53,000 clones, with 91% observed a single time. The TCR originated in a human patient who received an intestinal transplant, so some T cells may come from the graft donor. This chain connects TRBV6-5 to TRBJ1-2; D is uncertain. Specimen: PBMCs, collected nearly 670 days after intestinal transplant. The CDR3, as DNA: TGTGCCAGCAGTTACTCCCTGTCGGGTAACTATGGCTACACCTTC. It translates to CASSYSLSGNYGYTF.